The 25 T cell receptor beta chains in this list originate from one sample, sequenced in a study of long-term antiretroviral therapy in people with HIV (dated by TCRdb to between 2020 and 2023). The immunoSEQ hsTCRB v3.0 assay was used at survey level resolution to sequence the TRB variable region. TCRdb limited this immuneACCESS table to in-frame rearrangements with V and J called. A share of clones is missing; checked studies link under half to unresolved V genes, and the rest is unexplained. The sample yields roughly 28,000 clones; over 85% were counted once. About 9.4% of the sample lies in the top ten. The material was unsorted PBMCs, obtained 6.2 years after starting antiretroviral therapy. The origin of the receptors is a man aged 40-55 years with HIV.

The rearrangement joins TRBV30 to TRBJ2-2; maybe TRBD1 (6 bases). With 3 bases removed from V and 4 bases from J, the gap between germline ends came to 9 bases. The germline CDR1 and CDR2 sequences are GTSNPN and SVGIG (reference sequence). The CDR3 contains 13 residues. This chain's CDR3 is CAWRGAGTGELFF. The CDR3 DNA reads as TGTGCCTGGAGGGGGGCGGGCACCGGGGAGCTGTTTTTT. The full variable domain, in which reference TRBV30 and TRBJ2-2 provide the parts outside the CDR3, is SQTIHQWPATLVQPVGSPLSLECTVEGTSNPNLYWYRQAAGRGLQLLFYSVGIGQISSEVPQNLSASRPQDRQFILSSKKLLLSDSGFYLCAWRGAGTGELFFGEGSRLTVL.

The rearrangement uses TRBV5-6 and TRBJ1-1; D is unresolved. The CDR3 has 16 residues. CDR1 SGHDT and CDR2 YYEEEE come from the germline V gene. Trimming shortened V by 1 base and J by 1 base, and 14 bases separated the two germline ends. CDR3 loop: CASSLIGQSENTEAFF. The CDR3 DNA follows: TGTGCCAGCAGCTTGATAGGGCAGAGTGAGAACACTGAAGCTTTCTTT.

Worth noting for this clone: Other DNA sequences of this sample code for an identical CDR3. The V gene is TRBV19, the J gene TRBJ1-5, with TRBD1 matching over 9 bases. This CDR3 is built from 14 residues. Germline V gives CDR1 LNHDA, CDR2 SQIVND (reference sequence). Germline trimming cut 3 bases from V and 6 bases from J; bases unmatched to any gene: 3. The CDR3 DNA reads as TGTGCCAGTAGTATGACAGGGGGGGGTCAGCCCCAGCATTTT. As protein: CASSMTGGGQPQHF.

This clone was counted once. V is TRBV5-6 and J is TRBJ2-5; D possibly uses TRBD1 or TRBD2 (5 bases each). The CDR3 has 13 residues. CDR1 SGHDT and CDR2 YYEEEE come from the germline V gene. Trimming left V 4 bases short and J 0 bases short, with 7 bases between. CDR3 sequence (DNA): TGTGCCAGCAGCGGGGGACACCAAGAGACCCAGTACTTC. Translated: CASSGGHQETQYF.

The CDR3 sequence is CASSYSRDVYNEQFF. The CDR3 DNA follows: TGTGCCAGCAGCTACAGCCGGGACGTATACAATGAGCAGTTCTTC. This chain connects TRBV13 to TRBJ2-1; D is possibly TRBD1 or TRBD2 (5 bases each). Trimming removed 4 bases at V and 4 bases at J, with 14 bases between. Germline-derived CDR1 and CDR2 are PRHDT and FYEKMQ (reference sequence). CDR3 length: 15 residues.

This clone has just a few counts. The J gene is TRBJ1-4, the V gene TRBV30, with D possibly matching TRBD1 (5 bases). The CDR3 is made up of 12 amino acids. From germline, CDR1 is GTSNPN and CDR2 SVGIG (reference sequence). V was clipped by 6 bases and J by 7 bases, with 12 bases between them. For the CDR3, the DNA is TGTGCCTGCAGGGCGTCCGGTGAAAAACTGTTTTTT. It specifies CACRASGEKLFF.

This clone was seen only once. The chain is built from TRBV9 and TRBJ2-3; 8 nucleotides line up with TRBD1. J lost 5 bases, V lost 0 bases, and 5 bases had no gene match. Germline CDR1 and CDR2: SGDLS and YYNGEE. CDR3 length: 15 amino acids. The CDR3 DNA sequence: TGTGCCAGCAGCGTAGCTCAGGGGGCGGTAGATACGCAGTATTTT. Its protein product is CASSVAQGAVDTQYF. The full variable domain, its missing parts supplied by reference TRBV9 and TRBJ2-3, is DSGVTQTPKHLITATGQRVTLRCSPRSGDLSVYWYQQSLDQGLQFLIQYYNGEERAKGNILERFSAQQFPDLHSELNLSSLELGDSALYFCASSVAQGAVDTQYFGPGTRLTVL.

The V call is TRBV28, the J call TRBJ2-7; 8 bases fit TRBD1. Germline lookup yields CDR1 MDHEN and CDR2 SYDVKM. The CDR3 consists of 14 residues. The V and J ends lost 4 bases and 4 bases, in that order; junction bases with no gene match: 6. CDR3 amino acids: CASSSGQGPYEQYF. CDR3 bases: TGTGCCAGCAGTTCCGGACAGGGCCCATACGAGCAGTACTTC.

CDR3 loop: CASSPFGGRTGATYEQYF. The CDR3 DNA reads TGTGCCAGCAGCCCTTTCGGGGGTCGGACAGGGGCCACCTACGAGCAGTACTTC. The rearrangement links TRBV7-9 to TRBJ2-7, with TRBD1 identical over 9 bases. Unmatched junction bases numbered 16, after V lost 5 bases and J lost 2 bases. The CDR3 runs to 18 residues. Germline values: CDR1 SEHNR, CDR2 FQNEAQ (reference sequence).

V and J are TRBV28 and TRBJ1-1; possibly TRBD1 for D (6 bases). The V end lost 10 bases, the J end lost 0 bases, and 21 bases lay between the germline ends. Germline assignment: CDR1 MDHEN and CDR2 SYDVKM. This CDR3 spans 16 amino acids. CDR3 region: CAISRLGGLVNTEAFF. The CDR3 nucleotides read TGTGCCATCTCGAGGTTGGGGGGCCTGGTGAACACTGAAGCTTTCTTT.

The chain is built from TRBV2 and TRBJ1-5; a possible D gene is TRBD1 (5 bases). The CDR3 covers 14 residues. The V gene lost 5 bases and the J gene lost 4 bases, with 12 bases spanning the gap. Germline V gives CDR1 SNHLY, CDR2 FYNNEI. The CDR3 region is CASSIERGNQPQHF. CDR3 DNA sequence: TGTGCCAGCAGTATAGAGCGGGGGAATCAGCCCCAGCATTTT.

V and J are TRBV5-1 and TRBJ1-2; TRBD1 matches at 7 bases. Germline trimming cut 4 bases from V and 4 bases from J; bases unmatched to any gene: 7. Germline lookup yields CDR1 SGHRS and CDR2 YFSETQ. There are 14 residues in the CDR3. This CDR3 is CASSPEGAGYGYTF. CDR3 DNA sequence: TGCGCCAGCAGCCCGGAGGGGGCTGGCTATGGCTACACCTTC.

This clone was counted once. The chain recombines TRBV5-4 with TRBJ1-2; tentative D call: TRBD1 (5 bases). Trimming shortened V by 3 bases and J by 7 bases, and 22 bases separated the two germline ends. This CDR3 spans 16 amino acids. The germline V gene encodes CDR1 SGHNT and CDR2 YYREEE (reference sequence). This CDR3 is CASSSGIGQGISGYTF. As DNA, the CDR3 is TGTGCCAGCAGCTCCGGTATTGGGCAGGGCATCTCTGGCTACACCTTC. Looking up the rest from reference TRBV5-4 and TRBJ1-2 gives the full variable domain: ETGVTQSPTHLIKTRGQQVTLRCSSQSGHNTVSWYQQALGQGPQFIFQYYREEENGRGNFPPRFSGLQFPNYSSELNVNALELDDSALYLCASSSGIGQGISGYTFGSGTRLTVV.

This chain joins TRBV19 and TRBJ2-3; 9 nucleotides line up with TRBD2. The V gene's germline CDR1 is LNHDA and CDR2 SQIVND (reference sequence). The ends lost 5 bases at V and 2 bases at J; junction bases unmatched: 5. The CDR3 totals 15 residues. The CDR3: CASSRGGGNTDTQYF. In DNA, the CDR3 is TGTGCCAGTAGTCGCGGGGGGGGAAACACAGATACGCAGTATTTT.

V usage is TRBV5-4 and J usage is TRBJ2-3, with D tentatively TRBD1 (6 bases). CDR1 SGHNT and CDR2 YYREEE come from the germline V gene (reference sequence). V dropped 4 bases and J dropped 6 bases, with 15 bases sitting between them. The CDR3 is 14 residues long. The CDR3, as DNA: TGTGCCAGCAGCATCAGGGGTATTTCGGATACGCAGTATTTT. It encodes CASSIRGISDTQYF.

This rearrangement joins TRBV7-9 to TRBJ2-1; 7 positions agree with TRBD2. V lost 2 bases and J lost 8; bases outside the gene matches: 9. The V gene's germline CDR1 is SEHNR and CDR2 FQNEAQ (reference sequence). The CDR3 is made up of 15 amino acids. The CDR3 loop reads CASSLRLAGSDEQFF. DNA of the CDR3: TGTGCCAGCAGCTTAAGACTAGCTGGGTCCGATGAGCAGTTCTTC.

The DNA of the CDR3 is TGTGCCAGCACAGGACTAGCGGGGGGCCTATCCTACAATGAGCAGTTCTTC. Its protein product is CASTGLAGGLSYNEQFF. This chain links TRBV11-2 with TRBJ2-1; 14 nucleotides match TRBD2. Germline-derived CDR1 and CDR2 are SGHAT and FQNNGV. V lost 7 bases to trimming and J lost 1 base; unmatched junction nucleotides: 6. The CDR3 contains 17 residues.

The chain couples TRBV6-4 to TRBJ1-5; D is uncertain. Trimming took 4 bases from V and 2 from J, leaving 9 bases between them. The CDR3 extends over 14 amino acids. The germline V gene encodes CDR1 MRHNA and CDR2 SNTAGT. In nucleotides, the CDR3 is TGTGCCAGCAGTGTGGAGACGGGCAATCAGCCCCAGCATTTT. It translates to CASSVETGNQPQHF.

The sample holds one count of this clone. The chain has TRBV28 and TRBJ1-2; TRBD1 might be the D (5 bases). The V end lost 5 bases, the J end lost 4 bases, and 14 bases lay between the germline ends. CDR1 MDHEN and CDR2 SYDVKM come from the germline V gene. The CDR3 extends over 14 amino acids. As DNA, the CDR3 is TGTGCCAGCAGTGAGGGGAATATGGTCTATGGCTACACCTTC. Translated: CASSEGNMVYGYTF.

The chain combines TRBV7-6 with TRBJ2-3, with 10 bases fitting TRBD2. V dropped 5 bases and J dropped 4; count of bases not matched to a gene: 9. From germline, CDR1 is SGHVS and CDR2 FNYEAQ. CDR3 size: 16 residues. DNA for the CDR3: TGTGCCAGCAGCCCGCATAGCGGGGGGTGGGCAGATACGCAGTATTTT. Residues: CASSPHSGGWADTQYF.

This clone came up once. DNA of the CDR3: TGTGCCAGCAGCTTAGCAGGGGACTCCAAAGGGTCCCAGCATTTT. Translating it yields CASSLAGDSKGSQHF. This chain uses TRBV7-2 with TRBJ1-5; tentative D call: TRBD1 (5 bases). Trimming cost V 0 bases and J 11 bases, with 17 bases left between them. The germline gives CDR1 SGHTA, CDR2 FQGNSA. The CDR3 sequence is 15 residues long.

J is TRBJ1-1 and V is TRBV4-1; D is uncertain. Trimming shortened V by 8 bases and J by 1 base, and 8 bases separated the two germline ends. This CDR3 region has 12 residues. Germline CDR1 MGHRA, CDR2 YSYEKL. CDR3 residues: CASGEQNTEAFF. The CDR3 nucleotides are TGCGCCAGCGGCGAGCAGAACACTGAAGCTTTCTTT.

J is TRBJ1-2 and V is TRBV6-5, with D hard to call. CDR3 length: 14 residues. Deletions cut 6 bases from V and 2 bases from J, with 13 bases between. Germline V CDR1 and CDR2: MNHEY, SVGAGI. The DNA of the CDR3 is TGTGCCAGCAGCTCTCCCATGGACAACTATGGCTACACCTTC. As protein: CASSSPMDNYGYTF.

This clone was seen only once. This CDR3 is CASSFGRGEQYF. DNA for the CDR3: TGTGCCAGCAGTTTTGGGAGGGGCGAGCAGTACTTC. The chain couples TRBV27 to TRBJ2-7, with 7 bases matching TRBD2. Germline trimming cut 3 bases from V and 6 bases from J; bases unmatched to any gene: 2. Germline loops: CDR1 MNHEY, CDR2 SMNVEV (reference sequence). This CDR3 is 12 amino acids long.

The chain has TRBV9 and TRBJ1-6; D might be TRBD1 (5 bases). Germline V gene lookup returns CDR1 SGDLS and CDR2 YYNGEE. V was clipped by 4 bases and J by 7 bases, with 12 bases between them. This CDR3 spans 14 amino acids. The CDR3 reads CASSPHWGNSPLHF. CDR3 DNA sequence: TGTGCCAGCAGCCCCCATTGGGGCAATTCACCCCTCCACTTT.